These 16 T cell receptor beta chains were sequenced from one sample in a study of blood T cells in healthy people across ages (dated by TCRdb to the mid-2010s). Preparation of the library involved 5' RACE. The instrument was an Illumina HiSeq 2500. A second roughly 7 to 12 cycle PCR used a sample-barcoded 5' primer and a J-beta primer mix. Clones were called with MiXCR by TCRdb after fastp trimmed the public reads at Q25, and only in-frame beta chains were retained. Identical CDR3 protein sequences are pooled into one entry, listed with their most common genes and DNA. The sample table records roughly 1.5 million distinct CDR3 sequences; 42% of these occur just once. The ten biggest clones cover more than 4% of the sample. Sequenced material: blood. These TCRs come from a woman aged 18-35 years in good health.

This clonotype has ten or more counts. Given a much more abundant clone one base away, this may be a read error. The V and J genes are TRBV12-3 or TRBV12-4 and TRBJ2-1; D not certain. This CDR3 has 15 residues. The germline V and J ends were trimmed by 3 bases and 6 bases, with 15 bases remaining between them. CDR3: CASSLSREKGNEQFF. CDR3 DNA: TGTGCCAGCAGTTTGAGTCGCGAGAAGGGCAATGAGCAGTTCTTC.

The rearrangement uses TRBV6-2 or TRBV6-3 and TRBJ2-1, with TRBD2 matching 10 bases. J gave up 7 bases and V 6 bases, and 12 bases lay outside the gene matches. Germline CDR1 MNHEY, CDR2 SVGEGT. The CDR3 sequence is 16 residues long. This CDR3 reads CASSPRSSGSNNEQFF. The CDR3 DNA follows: TGTGCCAGCAGCCCACGGTCTAGCGGGAGTAATAATGAGCAGTTCTTC.

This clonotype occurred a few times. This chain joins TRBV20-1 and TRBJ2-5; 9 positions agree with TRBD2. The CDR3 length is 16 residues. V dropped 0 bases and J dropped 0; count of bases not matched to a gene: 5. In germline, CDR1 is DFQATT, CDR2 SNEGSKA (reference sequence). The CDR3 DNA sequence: TGCAGTGCTAGAGACCCCAGCGGGGGGCACCAAGAGACCCAGTACTTC. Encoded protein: CSARDPSGGHQETQYF.

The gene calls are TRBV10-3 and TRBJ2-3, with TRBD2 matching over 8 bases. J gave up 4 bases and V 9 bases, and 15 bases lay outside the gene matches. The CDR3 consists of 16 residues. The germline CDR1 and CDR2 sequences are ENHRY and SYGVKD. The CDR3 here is CAISYGLASEADTQYF. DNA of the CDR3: TGTGCCATTTCCTACGGACTAGCCTCAGAGGCAGATACGCAGTATTTT.

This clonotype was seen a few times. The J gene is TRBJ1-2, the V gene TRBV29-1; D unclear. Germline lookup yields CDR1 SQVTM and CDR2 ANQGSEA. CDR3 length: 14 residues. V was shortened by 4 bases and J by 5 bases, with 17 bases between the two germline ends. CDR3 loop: CSVGHGGRGYGYTF. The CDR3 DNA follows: TGCAGCGTTGGGCATGGAGGGAGAGGATATGGCTACACCTTC.

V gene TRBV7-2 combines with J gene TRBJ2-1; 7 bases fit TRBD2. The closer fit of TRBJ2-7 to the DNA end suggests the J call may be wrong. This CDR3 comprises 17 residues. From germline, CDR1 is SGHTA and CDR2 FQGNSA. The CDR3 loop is CASSSVGRTSADNEQYF. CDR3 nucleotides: TGTGCCAGCAGCTCAGTGGGCCGTACTAGCGCCGACAATGAGCAGTACTTC.

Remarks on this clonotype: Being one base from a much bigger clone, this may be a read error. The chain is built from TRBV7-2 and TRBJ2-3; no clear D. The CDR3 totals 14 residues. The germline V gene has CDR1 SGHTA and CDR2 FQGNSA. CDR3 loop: CGSSPRWGTDTQYF. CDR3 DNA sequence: TGTGGCAGCAGCCCCCGGTGGGGCACAGATACGCAGTATTTT.

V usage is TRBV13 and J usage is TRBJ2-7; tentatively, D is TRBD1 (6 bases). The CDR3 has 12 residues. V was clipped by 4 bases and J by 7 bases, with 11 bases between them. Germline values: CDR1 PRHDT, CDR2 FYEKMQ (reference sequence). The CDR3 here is CASSYRVREQYF. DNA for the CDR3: TGTGCCAGCAGCTACAGGGTAAGGGAGCAGTACTTC.

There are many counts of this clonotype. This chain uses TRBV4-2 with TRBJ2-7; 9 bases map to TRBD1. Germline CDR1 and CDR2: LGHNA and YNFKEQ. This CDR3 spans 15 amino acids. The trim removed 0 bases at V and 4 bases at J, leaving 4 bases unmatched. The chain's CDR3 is CASSQEGTGRYEQYF. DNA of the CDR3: TGTGCCAGCAGCCAAGAGGGGACAGGGCGATACGAGCAGTACTTC.

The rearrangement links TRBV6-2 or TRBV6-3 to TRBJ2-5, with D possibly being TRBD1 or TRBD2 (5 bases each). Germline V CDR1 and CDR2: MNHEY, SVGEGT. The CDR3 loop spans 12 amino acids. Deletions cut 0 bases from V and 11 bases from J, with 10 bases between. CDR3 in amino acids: CASSYSGPEQYF. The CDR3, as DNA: TGTGCCAGCAGTTACTCGGGACCTGAGCAGTACTTC.

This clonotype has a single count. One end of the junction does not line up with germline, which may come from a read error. The CDR3 sequence is CAGSLRGREADTQYF. In DNA, the CDR3 is TGTGCCGGCAGTTTACGGGGCAGGGAGGCAGATACGCAGTATTTT. The rearrangement links TRBV12-3 or TRBV12-4 to TRBJ2-3; a weak D match, TRBD2 (6 bases). The CDR3 totals 15 residues.

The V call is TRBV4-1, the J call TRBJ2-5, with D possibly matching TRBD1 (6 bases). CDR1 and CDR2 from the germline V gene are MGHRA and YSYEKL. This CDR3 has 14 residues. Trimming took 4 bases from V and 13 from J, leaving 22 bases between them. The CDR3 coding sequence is TGCGCCAGCAGCCCTCAGACAGGATTAGCCGAGCTGTACTTC. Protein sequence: CASSPQTGLAELYF.

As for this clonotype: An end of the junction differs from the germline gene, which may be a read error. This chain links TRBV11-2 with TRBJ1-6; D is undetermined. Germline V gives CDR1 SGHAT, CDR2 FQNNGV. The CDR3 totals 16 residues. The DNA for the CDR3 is TGTGCCGGCAGCCCTAACGGGGAAAGGCGTAATTCACCCCTCCACTTT. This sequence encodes CAGSPNGERRNSPLHF.

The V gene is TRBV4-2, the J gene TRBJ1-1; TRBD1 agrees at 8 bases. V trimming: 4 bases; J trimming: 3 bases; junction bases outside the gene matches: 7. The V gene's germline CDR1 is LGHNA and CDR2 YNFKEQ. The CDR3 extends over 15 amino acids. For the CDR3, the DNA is TGTGCCAGCAGCCTGGGCAGGGGGCCGGACACTGAAGCTTTCTTT. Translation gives CASSLGRGPDTEAFF.

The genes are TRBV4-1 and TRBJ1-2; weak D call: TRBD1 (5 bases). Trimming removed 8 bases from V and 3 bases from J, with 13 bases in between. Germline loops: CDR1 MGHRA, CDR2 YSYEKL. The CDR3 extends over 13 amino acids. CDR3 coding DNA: TGCGCCAGCTCGGACATGTTGGACTATGGCTACACCTTC. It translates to CASSDMLDYGYTF.

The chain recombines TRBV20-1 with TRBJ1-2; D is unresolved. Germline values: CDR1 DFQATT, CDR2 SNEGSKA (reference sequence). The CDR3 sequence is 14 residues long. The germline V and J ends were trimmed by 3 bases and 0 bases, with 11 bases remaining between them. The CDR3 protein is CSARLEIPNYGYTF. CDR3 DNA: TGCAGTGCTAGGTTGGAGATACCTAACTATGGCTACACCTTC.